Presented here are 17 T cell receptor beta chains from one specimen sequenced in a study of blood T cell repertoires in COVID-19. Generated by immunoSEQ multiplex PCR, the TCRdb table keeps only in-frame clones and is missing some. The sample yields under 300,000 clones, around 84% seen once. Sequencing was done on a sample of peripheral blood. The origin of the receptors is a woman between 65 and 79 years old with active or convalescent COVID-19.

The CDR3 here is CASSPRGDRDEKAFF. In DNA form, the CDR3 reads TGCGCCAGCAGCCCAAGGGGGGACAGGGATGAAAAAGCTTTCTTT. The chain combines TRBV4-1 with TRBJ1-1; TRBD1 matches at 9 bases. CDR3 length equals 15 residues. Germline V gene lookup returns CDR1 MGHRA and CDR2 YSYEKL. V trimming: 4 bases; J trimming: 9 bases; junction bases outside the gene matches: 12.

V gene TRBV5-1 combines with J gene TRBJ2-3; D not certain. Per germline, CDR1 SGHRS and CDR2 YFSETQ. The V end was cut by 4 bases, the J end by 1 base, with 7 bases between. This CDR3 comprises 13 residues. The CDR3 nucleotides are TGCGCCAGCAGCCCCTCGGGCACAGATACGCAGTATTTT. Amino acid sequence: CASSPSGTDTQYF.

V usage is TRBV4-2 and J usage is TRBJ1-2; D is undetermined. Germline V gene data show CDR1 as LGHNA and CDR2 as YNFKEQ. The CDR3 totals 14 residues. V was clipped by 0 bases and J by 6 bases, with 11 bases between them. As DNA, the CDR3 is TGTGCCAGCAGCCAAGACGAAACAGTCAATGGCTACACCTTC. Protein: CASSQDETVNGYTF.

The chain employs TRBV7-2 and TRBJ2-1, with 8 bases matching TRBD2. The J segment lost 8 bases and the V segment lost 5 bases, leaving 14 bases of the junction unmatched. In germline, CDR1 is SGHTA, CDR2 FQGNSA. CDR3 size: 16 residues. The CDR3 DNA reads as TGTGCCAGCAGCCACAGGCCCCTTCGGGGGGGCGATGAGCAGTTCTTC. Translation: CASSHRPLRGGDEQFF. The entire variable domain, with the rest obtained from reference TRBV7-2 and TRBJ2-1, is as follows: GAGVSQSPSNKVTEKGKDVELRCDPISGHTALYWYRQSLGQGLEFLIYFQGNSAPDKSGLPSDRFSAERTGGSVSTLTIQRTQQEDSAVYLCASSHRPLRGGDEQFFGPGTRLTVL.

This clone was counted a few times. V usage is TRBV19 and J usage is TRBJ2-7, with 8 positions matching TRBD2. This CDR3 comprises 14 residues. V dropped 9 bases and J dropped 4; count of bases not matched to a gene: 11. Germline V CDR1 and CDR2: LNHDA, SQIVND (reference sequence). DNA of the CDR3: TGTGCCAGCAGCGCCGGGAGGGTGAATTACGAGCAGTACTTC. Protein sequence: CASSAGRVNYEQYF. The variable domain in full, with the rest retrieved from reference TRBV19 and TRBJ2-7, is DGGITQSPKYLFRKEGQNVTLSCEQNLNHDAMYWYRQDPGQGLRLIYYSQIVNDFQKGDIAEGYSVSREKKESFPLTVTSAQKNPTAFYLCASSAGRVNYEQYFGPGTRLTVT.

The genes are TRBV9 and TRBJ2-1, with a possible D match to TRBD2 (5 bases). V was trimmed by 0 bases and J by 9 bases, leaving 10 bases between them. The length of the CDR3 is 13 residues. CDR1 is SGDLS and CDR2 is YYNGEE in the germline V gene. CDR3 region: CASSVGGLLEQFF. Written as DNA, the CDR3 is TGTGCCAGCAGCGTAGGAGGGCTGCTTGAGCAGTTCTTC.

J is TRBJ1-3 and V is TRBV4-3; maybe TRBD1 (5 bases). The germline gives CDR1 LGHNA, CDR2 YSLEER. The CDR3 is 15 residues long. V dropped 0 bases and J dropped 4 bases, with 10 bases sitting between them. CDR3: CASSQDRAGGNTIYF. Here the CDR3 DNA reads TGCGCCAGCAGCCAAGATCGGGCAGGGGGAAACACCATATATTTT.

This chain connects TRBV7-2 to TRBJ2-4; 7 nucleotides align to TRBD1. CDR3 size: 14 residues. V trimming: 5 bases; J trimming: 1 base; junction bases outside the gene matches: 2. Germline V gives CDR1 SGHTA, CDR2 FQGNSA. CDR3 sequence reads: CASSPQGAKNIQYF. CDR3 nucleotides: TGTGCCAGCAGCCCACAGGGGGCCAAAAACATTCAGTACTTC.

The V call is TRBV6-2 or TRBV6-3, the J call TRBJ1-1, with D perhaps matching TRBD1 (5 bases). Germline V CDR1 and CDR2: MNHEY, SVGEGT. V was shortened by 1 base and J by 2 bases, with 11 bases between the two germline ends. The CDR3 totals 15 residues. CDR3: CASSYFGALNTEAFF. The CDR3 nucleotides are TGTGCCAGCAGTTACTTTGGGGCGTTAAACACTGAAGCTTTCTTT.

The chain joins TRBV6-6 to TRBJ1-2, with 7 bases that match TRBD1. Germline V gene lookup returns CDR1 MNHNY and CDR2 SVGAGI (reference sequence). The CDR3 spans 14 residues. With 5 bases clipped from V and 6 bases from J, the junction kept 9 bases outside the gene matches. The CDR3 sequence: CASSLLQGGHGYTF. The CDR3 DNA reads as TGTGCCAGCAGTCTCCTTCAGGGGGGACATGGCTACACCTTC.

The CDR3 DNA reads as TGCGCCAGCAGCTTGAGCAGGGAGGCGGGTGAAAAACTGTTTTTT. As protein: CASSLSREAGEKLFF. The chain carries TRBV5-1 and TRBJ1-4; TRBD1 is a possible D gene (5 bases). Trimming removed 1 base at V and 7 bases at J, with 14 bases between. The CDR3 contains 15 residues. Germline CDR1 reads SGHRS; CDR2 reads YFSETQ.

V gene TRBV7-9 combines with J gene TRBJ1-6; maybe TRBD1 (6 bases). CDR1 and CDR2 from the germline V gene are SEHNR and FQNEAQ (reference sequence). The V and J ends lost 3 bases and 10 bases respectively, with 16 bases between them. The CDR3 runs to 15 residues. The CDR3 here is CASSFTQGLGSPLHF. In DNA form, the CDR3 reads TGTGCCAGCAGCTTTACACAGGGCTTAGGATCACCCCTCCACTTT.

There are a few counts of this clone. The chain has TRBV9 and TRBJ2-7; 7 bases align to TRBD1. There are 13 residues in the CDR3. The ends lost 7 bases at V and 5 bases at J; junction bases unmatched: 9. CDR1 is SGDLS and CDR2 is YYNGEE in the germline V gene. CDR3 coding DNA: TGTGCCAGCGGTGGGACAGTTGGCAACGAGCAGTACTTC. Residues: CASGGTVGNEQYF.

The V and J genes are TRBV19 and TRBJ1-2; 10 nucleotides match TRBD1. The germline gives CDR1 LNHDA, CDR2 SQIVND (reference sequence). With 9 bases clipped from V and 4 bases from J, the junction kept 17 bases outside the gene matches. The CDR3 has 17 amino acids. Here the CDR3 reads CASYRGGTGATIYGYTF. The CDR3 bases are TGTGCCAGCTACCGTGGGGGGACAGGGGCGACGATCTATGGCTACACCTTC.

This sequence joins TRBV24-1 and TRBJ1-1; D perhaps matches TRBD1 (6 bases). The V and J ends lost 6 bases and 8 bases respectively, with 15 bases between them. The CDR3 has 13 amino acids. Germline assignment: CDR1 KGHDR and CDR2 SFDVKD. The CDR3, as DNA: TGTGCCACCAGTACAGGGTCTGTTACGGAAGCTTTCTTT. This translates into CATSTGSVTEAFF.

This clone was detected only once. The chain's CDR3 is CASSPQPGNTEAFF. For the CDR3, the DNA is TGTGCCAGCAGCCCTCAACCAGGGAACACTGAAGCTTTCTTT. The chain links TRBV7-8 to TRBJ1-1; D is undetermined. Germline CDR1 and CDR2: SGHVS and FQNEAQ. V lost 5 bases to trimming and J lost 1 base, with 11 bases between them. The length of the CDR3 is 14 residues. Full variable domain (rest looked up from reference TRBV7-8 and TRBJ1-1): GAGVSQSPRYKVAKRGQDVALRCDPISGHVSLFWYQQALGQGPEFLTYFQNEAQLDKSGLPSDRFFAERPEGSVSTLKIQRTQQEDSAVYLCASSPQPGNTEAFFGQGTRLTVV.

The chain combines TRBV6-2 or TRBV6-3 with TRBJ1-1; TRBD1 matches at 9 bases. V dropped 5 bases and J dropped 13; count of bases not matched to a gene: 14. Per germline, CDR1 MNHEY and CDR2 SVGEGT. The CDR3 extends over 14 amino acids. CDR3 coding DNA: TGTGCCAGCAGTACCCCCGGGACAGGGTCGATGGTTTTCTTT. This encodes CASSTPGTGSMVFF.